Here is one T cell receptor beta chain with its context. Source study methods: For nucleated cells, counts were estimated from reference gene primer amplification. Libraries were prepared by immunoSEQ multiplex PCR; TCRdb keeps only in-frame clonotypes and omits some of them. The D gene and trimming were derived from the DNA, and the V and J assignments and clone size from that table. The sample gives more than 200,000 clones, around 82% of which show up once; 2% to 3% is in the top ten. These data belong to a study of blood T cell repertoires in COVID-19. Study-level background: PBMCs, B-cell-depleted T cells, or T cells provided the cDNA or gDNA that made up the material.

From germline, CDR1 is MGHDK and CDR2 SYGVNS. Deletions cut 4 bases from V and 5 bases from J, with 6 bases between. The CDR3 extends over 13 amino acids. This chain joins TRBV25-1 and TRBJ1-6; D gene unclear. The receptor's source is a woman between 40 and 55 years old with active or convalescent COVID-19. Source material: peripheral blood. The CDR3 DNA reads TGTGCCAGCAGTGCGGCGGATAATTCACCCCTCCACTTT. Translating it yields CASSAADNSPLHF.